This TCR beta chain is from a study of human T cells and chemical hapten exposure. TCRdb used MiXCR to reprocess the RACE reads, holding one entry per CDR3 protein. This table holds 75,000 to 95,000 distinct CDR3 sequences, about 11% found once. Time point here: patch test 1, 2 weeks after DPC sensitization. Treatment here: therapeutic diphenylcyclopropenone sensitization with weekly scalp DPC. V lost 1 base to trimming and J lost 4 bases, with 19 bases between them. CDR1 and CDR2 (germline): KGHSH, LQKENI. CDR3 length: 17 amino acids. This sequence was found in a woman in her sixties or seventies with alopecia areata. Some clones in this sample may be carry-over from other donors' samples. This chain uses TRBV18 with TRBJ1-1; possible D gene TRBD1, 5 bases. The input for sequencing was whole blood, taken in connection with sensitization to the hapten diphenylcyclopropenone (DPC). Written as DNA, the CDR3 is TGTGCCAGCTCACCACGGGGCAGGACGGGTCTGGGCACTGAAGCTTTCTTT. This codes for CASSPRGRTGLGTEAFF.